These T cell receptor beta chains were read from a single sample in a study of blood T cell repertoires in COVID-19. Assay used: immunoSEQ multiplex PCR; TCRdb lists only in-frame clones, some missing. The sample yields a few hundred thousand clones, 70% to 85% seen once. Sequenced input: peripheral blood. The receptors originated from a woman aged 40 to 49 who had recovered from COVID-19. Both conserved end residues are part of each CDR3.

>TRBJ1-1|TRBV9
CASSKGGDGEAFF
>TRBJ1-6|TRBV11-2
CASSLELGAGSPLHF
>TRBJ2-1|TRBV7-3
CASSLTGTLHRGNEQFF
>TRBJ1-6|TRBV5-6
CASSLEQNNSPLHF
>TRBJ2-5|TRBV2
CASRYSNLHQETQYF
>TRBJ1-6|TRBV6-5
CASSYGQGTSPLHF
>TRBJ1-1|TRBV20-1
CSARETVAFF
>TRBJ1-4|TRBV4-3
CASSQAWGYTNEKLFF
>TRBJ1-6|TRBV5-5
CASSLGVQGLNSPLHF
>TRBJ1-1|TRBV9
CASSGTGGAATEAFF
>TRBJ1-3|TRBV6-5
CASSREISGNTIYF
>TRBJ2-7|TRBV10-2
CASRPQGLAGTYEQYF
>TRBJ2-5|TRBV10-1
CASSDTGQGEETQYF
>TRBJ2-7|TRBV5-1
CASSLVTGTGILYEQYF
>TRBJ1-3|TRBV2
CASTYSTGGSSGNTIYF
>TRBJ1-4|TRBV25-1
CASSDVGGGNEKLFF
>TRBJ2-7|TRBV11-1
CASSPGQDSYEQYF
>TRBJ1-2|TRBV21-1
CASSKKGQGELYYGYTF
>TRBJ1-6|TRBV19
CASSIGTGWNSPLHF
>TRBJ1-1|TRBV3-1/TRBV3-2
CASSQHETGFQDEAFF
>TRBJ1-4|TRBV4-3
CASSQGGLLGQGLFGTNEKLFF
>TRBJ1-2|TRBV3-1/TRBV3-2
CASSLTQGAPFGYTF
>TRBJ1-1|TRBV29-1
CSGEGDTHTEAFF
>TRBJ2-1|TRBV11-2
CASSFASYNEQFF